This entry features one T cell receptor (beta chain) sequence. The sample originates from a study of blood T cell repertoires in COVID-19. In the study overall: Sample material is recorded as cDNA or gDNA derived from T cells, B-cell-depleted T cells, or PBMCs.

The germline V and J ends were trimmed by 2 bases and 0 bases, with 8 bases remaining between them. From germline, CDR1 is SGHTA and CDR2 FQGNSA. This CDR3 has 15 amino acids. As handled by the study authors: Cell counts per sample came from amplifying reference gene primers. Produced via immunoSEQ multiplex PCR; TCRdb's table is partial and in-frame only. That table is the source of V, J and clone size, and D and trimming were worked out from the DNA. This table holds fewer than 350,000 clones, about 87% found once. Participant ages covered about 18 to 100 years across approximately 25 US areas. Participants' own reports of clinical history determined their cohort assignment.

J is TRBJ1-3 and V is TRBV7-2; D not resolved. This TCR was sampled from a woman aged 25-40 years with acute COVID-19. Source material: PBMCs or T cells enriched from blood (not recorded which). The CDR3 sequence: CASSLYGISGNTIYF. CDR3 coding DNA: TGTGCCAGCAGCTTATACGGGATCTCTGGAAACACCATATATTTT. Full variable domain (missing parts from reference TRBV7-2 and TRBJ1-3): GAGVSQSPSNKVTEKGKDVELRCDPISGHTALYWYRQSLGQGLEFLIYFQGNSAPDKSGLPSDRFSAERTGGSVSTLTIQRTQQEDSAVYLCASSLYGISGNTIYFGEGSWLTVV.